The clone carrying this TCR beta chain has just a few counts. The antigen is not known. The TCR beta CDR3 regions underwent amplification using RNA transcripts as the source. First-round RT-PCR targeting the TCR CDR3 was performed with the HTBI primer set. TCRdb itself ran the multiplex PCR reads through MiXCR, one entry per CDR3 protein. Of hundreds of thousands of distinct CDR3 sequences in the sample, 16% were seen once. Stable hyperthyroidism: no ophthalmopathy progression over 18 months of follow-up. This sample was included in a study of T cells in Graves' hyperthyroidism and ophthalmopathy. Overall study findings and caveats: Clonotypes that were expanded in thyroid above 0.001 mostly appeared in blood too.

This CDR3 contains 15 residues. The germline gives CDR1 SGHVS, CDR2 FQNEAQ. J lost 7 bases, V lost 0 bases, and 4 bases had no gene match. The sample was blood. This TCR was recovered from a woman younger than 35 with Graves' hyperthyroidism. The chain is built from TRBV7-8 and TRBJ2-2; 8 nucleotides agree with TRBD2. CDR3 sequence (DNA): TGTGCCAGCAGCTTAGCAGGCGGGGGGCTCGGGGAGCTGTTTTTT. Translated: CASSLAGGGLGELFF.